A selection of T cell receptor beta chains follows, all from one sample in a study of CD8 T cells in ankylosing spondylitis. TCRdb independently ran MiXCR on the 5' RACE reads; one entry per CDR3 protein. The sample has about 840,000 distinct CDR3 sequences, 12% seen once; the top ten hold 0.51%. Material: blood, either unsorted or a sorted T cell fraction (not recorded which). Source of these receptors: a male donor with ankylosing spondylitis. The CDR3 runs from the conserved cysteine through the conserved F or W. Fields, in order: J gene, V gene, clone size, D gene, CDR3 length, CDR3 DNA, CDR3 protein. The D gene is left open where the match is weak. Size values are once, few and many counts, or a class for expanded clones, and some rows have none.

j_call: TRBJ2-7; v_call: TRBV11-2; clone_size: -; d_call: TRBD2; cdr3_length: 15; cdr3_nt: TGTGCCAGCAGCTCCAGCGGGGGGGCTTCCTACGAGCAGTACTTC; cdr3_aa: CASSSSGGASYEQYF
j_call: TRBJ2-1; v_call: TRBV7-8; clone_size: few; d_call: -; cdr3_length: 15; cdr3_nt: TGTGCCAGCAGCGCACGTGGCAACTCCTACAATGAGCAGTTCTTC; cdr3_aa: CASSARGNSYNEQFF
j_call: TRBJ1-1; v_call: TRBV5-1; clone_size: -; d_call: -; cdr3_length: 12; cdr3_nt: TGCGCCAGCAGCGACTGGGAAACTGAAGCTTTCTTT; cdr3_aa: CASSDWETEAFF
j_call: TRBJ1-1; v_call: TRBV11-2; clone_size: many; d_call: -; cdr3_length: 15; cdr3_nt: TGTGCCAGCAGCTTTAGGGGGACGGGGAACACTGAAGCTTTCTTT; cdr3_aa: CASSFRGTGNTEAFF
j_call: TRBJ2-7; v_call: TRBV10-3; clone_size: many; d_call: TRBD1; cdr3_length: 16; cdr3_nt: TGTGCCATCAGCTATCGTGGGACAGGGAGCTCCTACGAGCAGTACTTC; cdr3_aa: CAISYRGTGSSYEQYF
j_call: TRBJ1-1; v_call: TRBV6-4; clone_size: few; d_call: TRBD1; cdr3_length: 13; cdr3_nt: TGTGCCAGCAGTGACCGACAGGGCACTGAAGCTTTCTTT; cdr3_aa: CASSDRQGTEAFF
j_call: TRBJ2-5; v_call: TRBV7-2; clone_size: many; d_call: -; cdr3_length: 9; cdr3_nt: TGTGCCAGCAGCACAGAAACGTACTTC; cdr3_aa: CASSTETYF
j_call: TRBJ1-3; v_call: TRBV6-1; clone_size: few; d_call: -; cdr3_length: 15; cdr3_nt: TGTGCCAGCAAGGACCCGATGTGGGCTGGAAACACCATATATTTT; cdr3_aa: CASKDPMWAGNTIYF
j_call: TRBJ2-7; v_call: TRBV7-2; clone_size: few; d_call: TRBD1; cdr3_length: 14; cdr3_nt: TGTGCCAGCAGCGAGGACAGGGGCCCCGGCGAGCAGTACTTC; cdr3_aa: CASSEDRGPGEQYF
j_call: TRBJ2-7; v_call: TRBV9; clone_size: -; d_call: -; cdr3_length: 14; cdr3_nt: TGTGCCAGCAGCGCCGGGGCGGGGCCCTACGAGCAGTACTTC; cdr3_aa: CASSAGAGPYEQYF
j_call: TRBJ1-6; v_call: TRBV12-3/TRBV12-4; clone_size: once; d_call: -; cdr3_length: 15; cdr3_nt: TGTGCCAGCAGTTCTCCCACCACCTATAATTCACCCCTCCACTTT; cdr3_aa: CASSSPTTYNSPLHF
j_call: TRBJ2-3; v_call: TRBV4-3; clone_size: -; d_call: -; cdr3_length: 17; cdr3_nt: TGCGCCAGCAGCCGGAAACTAGGCGGGGGACACACAGATACGCAGTATTTT; cdr3_aa: CASSRKLGGGHTDTQYF
j_call: TRBJ2-3; v_call: TRBV4-3; clone_size: few; d_call: -; cdr3_length: 17; cdr3_nt: TGCGCCAGCAGCCAAAGATGGGCGGGAAGGAGCACAGATACGCAGTATTTT; cdr3_aa: CASSQRWAGRSTDTQYF
j_call: TRBJ1-2; v_call: TRBV7-3; clone_size: few; d_call: TRBD1; cdr3_length: 13; cdr3_nt: TGTGCCAGCAGCCTCGGACAGGCGGGAGGCTACACCTTC; cdr3_aa: CASSLGQAGGYTF
j_call: TRBJ2-1; v_call: TRBV20-1; clone_size: many; d_call: TRBD2; cdr3_length: 15; cdr3_nt: TGCAGTGCAGGGACTAGCGGGACCCCTAGGAATGAGCAGTTCTTC; cdr3_aa: CSAGTSGTPRNEQFF
j_call: TRBJ2-1; v_call: TRBV7-2; clone_size: -; d_call: TRBD1; cdr3_length: 12; cdr3_nt: TGTGCCAGCAGCGGCAGGGGGTATGAGCAGTTCTTC; cdr3_aa: CASSGRGYEQFF
j_call: TRBJ1-4; v_call: TRBV2; clone_size: few; d_call: -; cdr3_length: 15; cdr3_nt: TGTGCCAGCAGGGCGGGGAGGCATGCTAATGAAAAACTGTTTTTT; cdr3_aa: CASRAGRHANEKLFF
j_call: TRBJ2-7; v_call: TRBV20-1; clone_size: -; d_call: TRBD2; cdr3_length: 14; cdr3_nt: TGCAGTGCACGGACTAGCCCAATCCGTTACGAGCAGTACTTC; cdr3_aa: CSARTSPIRYEQYF
j_call: TRBJ1-2; v_call: TRBV4-1; clone_size: -; d_call: -; cdr3_length: 15; cdr3_nt: TGCGCCAGCAGCCAAGCCCCGGTCGGGGGCTATGGCTACACCTTC; cdr3_aa: CASSQAPVGGYGYTF
j_call: TRBJ2-7; v_call: TRBV20-1; clone_size: few; d_call: -; cdr3_length: 16; cdr3_nt: TGCAGTGCTAGAGATGTATTACCGTCTGGGCCTAACGAGCAGTACTTC; cdr3_aa: CSARDVLPSGPNEQYF
j_call: TRBJ1-3; v_call: TRBV7-9; clone_size: many; d_call: -; cdr3_length: 13; cdr3_nt: TGTGCCAGCAGCTTAGAGGGCGGAAACACCATATATTTT; cdr3_aa: CASSLEGGNTIYF
j_call: TRBJ2-2; v_call: TRBV5-1; clone_size: few; d_call: TRBD1; cdr3_length: 14; cdr3_nt: TGCGCCAGCAGCCACTTGGACAGGGCCGGGGAGCTGTTTTTT; cdr3_aa: CASSHLDRAGELFF
j_call: TRBJ2-3; v_call: TRBV29-1; clone_size: many; d_call: TRBD1; cdr3_length: 13; cdr3_nt: TGCAGCGCCGGGACAGGGGGGGCAGATACGCAGTATTTT; cdr3_aa: CSAGTGGADTQYF
j_call: TRBJ2-7; v_call: TRBV6-2/TRBV6-3; clone_size: few; d_call: TRBD1; cdr3_length: 17; cdr3_nt: TGTGCCAGCACTCCCTCTATTCCGGGACAGGGGGCGCGGGAGCAGTACTTC; cdr3_aa: CASTPSIPGQGAREQYF
j_call: TRBJ2-5; v_call: TRBV29-1; clone_size: -; d_call: -; cdr3_length: 12; cdr3_nt: TGCAGCGTTGGTAGGGGGGGGGAGACCCAGTACTTC; cdr3_aa: CSVGRGGETQYF
j_call: TRBJ1-1; v_call: TRBV6-1; clone_size: -; d_call: -; cdr3_length: 15; cdr3_nt: TGTGCCAGCAGTGAAGATTGGGAAGCGACTACTGAAGCTTTCTTT; cdr3_aa: CASSEDWEATTEAFF
j_call: TRBJ2-7; v_call: TRBV20-1; clone_size: few; d_call: TRBD2; cdr3_length: 14; cdr3_nt: TGCAGTGCAGTAAGGACTAGCGGGGGATACGAGCAGTACTTC; cdr3_aa: CSAVRTSGGYEQYF
j_call: TRBJ1-1; v_call: TRBV6-5; clone_size: many; d_call: -; cdr3_length: 13; cdr3_nt: TGTGCCAGCAGTTACCCGCAGGGAGTTCGAGCTTTCTTT; cdr3_aa: CASSYPQGVRAFF
j_call: TRBJ2-7; v_call: TRBV6-1; clone_size: -; d_call: -; cdr3_length: 13; cdr3_nt: TGTGCCAGCGGGTCCGGGCCCATCTACGAGCAGTACTTC; cdr3_aa: CASGSGPIYEQYF
j_call: TRBJ2-7; v_call: TRBV5-6; clone_size: -; d_call: -; cdr3_length: 15; cdr3_nt: TGTGCCAGCAGCTTGGGGACGGCGGGGAACTACGAGCAGTACTTC; cdr3_aa: CASSLGTAGNYEQYF
j_call: TRBJ2-5; v_call: TRBV6-5; clone_size: -; d_call: TRBD1; cdr3_length: 16; cdr3_nt: TGTGCCAGCAGCTTACCGGGACAGGAAATTCAAGAGACCCAGTACTTC; cdr3_aa: CASSLPGQEIQETQYF
j_call: TRBJ2-3; v_call: TRBV7-2; clone_size: -; d_call: -; cdr3_length: 14; cdr3_nt: TGTGCCAGCAGCCTGGGGGGGCAGGGTCGGCTGCAGTATTTT; cdr3_aa: CASSLGGQGRLQYF
j_call: TRBJ2-1; v_call: TRBV7-9; clone_size: few; d_call: TRBD2; cdr3_length: 14; cdr3_nt: TGTGCCAGCAGCTCAACTAGCGGGGGGACTGAGCAGTTCTTC; cdr3_aa: CASSSTSGGTEQFF
j_call: TRBJ1-2; v_call: TRBV29-1; clone_size: -; d_call: -; cdr3_length: 20; cdr3_nt: TGCAGCGTTGAAGAAAGAGAGGTGCGCCCAGGGAGCCAACTTAACTATGGCTACACCTTC; cdr3_aa: CSVEEREVRPGSQLNYGYTF
j_call: TRBJ2-7; v_call: TRBV6-1; clone_size: many; d_call: -; cdr3_length: 11; cdr3_nt: TGTGCCAGCAAAGTGGGATACGAGCAGTACTTC; cdr3_aa: CASKVGYEQYF
j_call: TRBJ1-2; v_call: TRBV20-1; clone_size: -; d_call: TRBD1; cdr3_length: 12; cdr3_nt: TGCAGTGCTATTAACAGGGGCGACGGCTACACCTTC; cdr3_aa: CSAINRGDGYTF
j_call: TRBJ2-7; v_call: TRBV5-1; clone_size: few; d_call: TRBD1; cdr3_length: 16; cdr3_nt: TGCGCCAGCAGCTTGGGACGGACAGGGCCTTCCTACGAGCAGTACTTC; cdr3_aa: CASSLGRTGPSYEQYF
j_call: TRBJ1-1; v_call: TRBV5-1; clone_size: -; d_call: -; cdr3_length: 14; cdr3_nt: TGCGCCAGCAGCTCGGGGCCGATCAACACTGAAGCTTTCTTT; cdr3_aa: CASSSGPINTEAFF
j_call: TRBJ2-4; v_call: TRBV5-6; clone_size: few; d_call: TRBD1; cdr3_length: 16; cdr3_nt: TGTGCCAGCAGCTTCCGACAGGGGTGGTGGGGGAACATTCAGTACTTC; cdr3_aa: CASSFRQGWWGNIQYF
j_call: TRBJ1-2; v_call: TRBV29-1; clone_size: many; d_call: -; cdr3_length: 11; cdr3_nt: TGCAGTGTCGGGGGAAGCTATGGCTACACCTTC; cdr3_aa: CSVGGSYGYTF
j_call: TRBJ1-2; v_call: TRBV11-2; clone_size: few; d_call: -; cdr3_length: 16; cdr3_nt: TGTGCCAGCAGCTTAGGTCCGGACAGAATTCGATATGGCTACACCTTC; cdr3_aa: CASSLGPDRIRYGYTF
j_call: TRBJ2-7; v_call: TRBV6-2/TRBV6-3; clone_size: -; d_call: -; cdr3_length: 13; cdr3_nt: TGTGCCAGCAGCCCCCTTTTGGTCTACGAGCAGTACTTC; cdr3_aa: CASSPLLVYEQYF
j_call: TRBJ2-7; v_call: TRBV20-1; clone_size: few; d_call: -; cdr3_length: 14; cdr3_nt: TGCAGTGCTAGCCACCTCGGACGGTACTACGAGCAGTACTTC; cdr3_aa: CSASHLGRYYEQYF
j_call: TRBJ1-1; v_call: TRBV29-1; clone_size: few; d_call: -; cdr3_length: 12; cdr3_nt: TGCAGCGTTAGGGGTATTGGCACTGAAGCTTTCTTT; cdr3_aa: CSVRGIGTEAFF
j_call: TRBJ1-2; v_call: TRBV19; clone_size: -; d_call: -; cdr3_length: 12; cdr3_nt: TGTGCCAGTAGGAAAGACTACTATGGCTACACCTTC; cdr3_aa: CASRKDYYGYTF
j_call: TRBJ1-5; v_call: TRBV28; clone_size: -; d_call: -; cdr3_length: 17; cdr3_nt: TGTGCCAGCAGATCCCGCGCCTGGAGGAATAGCAATCAGCCCCAGCATTTT; cdr3_aa: CASRSRAWRNSNQPQHF
j_call: TRBJ2-5; v_call: TRBV6-5; clone_size: -; d_call: -; cdr3_length: 14; cdr3_nt: TGTGCCAGCAGTTACTCGGCAGGGGTAGAGACCCAGTACTTC; cdr3_aa: CASSYSAGVETQYF
j_call: TRBJ1-1; v_call: TRBV11-1; clone_size: -; d_call: -; cdr3_length: 14; cdr3_nt: TGTGCCAGCAGCTTACTCGCCGAGTACACTGAAGCTTTCTTT; cdr3_aa: CASSLLAEYTEAFF
j_call: TRBJ1-4; v_call: TRBV7-2; clone_size: few; d_call: -; cdr3_length: 13; cdr3_nt: TGTGCCAGCAACACCGCACCTAATGAAAAACTGTTTTTT; cdr3_aa: CASNTAPNEKLFF
j_call: TRBJ2-7; v_call: TRBV5-1; clone_size: few; d_call: TRBD1; cdr3_length: 13; cdr3_nt: TGCGCCAGCAGCGTGGGACAGGCGGGAGAGCAGTACTTC; cdr3_aa: CASSVGQAGEQYF
j_call: TRBJ1-1; v_call: TRBV6-1; clone_size: -; d_call: -; cdr3_length: 13; cdr3_nt: TGTGCCAGCAGACAGGGTGGGAACACTGAAGCTTTCTTT; cdr3_aa: CASRQGGNTEAFF
j_call: TRBJ2-5; v_call: TRBV10-3; clone_size: many; d_call: -; cdr3_length: 11; cdr3_nt: TGTGCCGTTAGGGGGGGAGAGACCCAGTACTTC; cdr3_aa: CAVRGGETQYF
j_call: TRBJ1-1; v_call: TRBV11-3; clone_size: -; d_call: -; cdr3_length: 13; cdr3_nt: TGTGCCAGCAGCTTAGAGGATGGCACTGAAGCTTTCTTT; cdr3_aa: CASSLEDGTEAFF
j_call: TRBJ1-2; v_call: TRBV6-1; clone_size: -; d_call: -; cdr3_length: 13; cdr3_nt: TGTGCCAGCAGTGAAGGGTTAGGGGACGGCTACACCTTC; cdr3_aa: CASSEGLGDGYTF
j_call: TRBJ1-6; v_call: TRBV28; clone_size: few; d_call: -; cdr3_length: 15; cdr3_nt: TGTGCCAGCAGTTCCCCGGGACACCAAAATTCACCCCTCCACTTT; cdr3_aa: CASSSPGHQNSPLHF
j_call: TRBJ2-5; v_call: TRBV5-1; clone_size: -; d_call: TRBD2; cdr3_length: 16; cdr3_nt: TGCGCCAGCAGCTTGGTCGGCGGGGGGTTCCAAGAGACCCAGTACTTC; cdr3_aa: CASSLVGGGFQETQYF